This TCR beta chain is from a study of OX40 agonist ivuxolimab in advanced cancers. In the study overall: The dose of intravenous ivuxolimab that patients received every 2 weeks ranged from 0.01 to 10 mg/kg. Partial responses were recorded for three patients, including one with hepatocellular carcinoma and two with cutaneous melanoma.

General study results and limits: Low normalized T-cell clonal expansion was additionally recorded for some nonresponders.

Generated by immunoSEQ multiplex PCR, the TCRdb table keeps only in-frame clones and is missing some. The sample yields tens of thousands of clones, 79% seen once. Comments on this clone: Its antigen is currently unknown.

CDR3 length: 12 amino acids. CDR1 and CDR2 (germline): LGHNA, YNFKEQ. Trimming cost V 0 bases and J 13 bases, with 10 bases left between them. The sequences come from CD4+ or CD8+ T cells sorted from blood, collected in a trial of the OX40 agonist ivuxolimab. The gene calls are TRBV4-2 and TRBJ2-1, with D perhaps matching TRBD2 (5 bases). The source of this sequence is an adult with an advanced solid tumor such as melanoma, head and neck, liver or kidney cancer. CDR3 DNA: TGTGCCAGCAGCCAAGAGGGGAGTTTCCAGTTCTTC. This gives the protein CASSQEGSFQFF.